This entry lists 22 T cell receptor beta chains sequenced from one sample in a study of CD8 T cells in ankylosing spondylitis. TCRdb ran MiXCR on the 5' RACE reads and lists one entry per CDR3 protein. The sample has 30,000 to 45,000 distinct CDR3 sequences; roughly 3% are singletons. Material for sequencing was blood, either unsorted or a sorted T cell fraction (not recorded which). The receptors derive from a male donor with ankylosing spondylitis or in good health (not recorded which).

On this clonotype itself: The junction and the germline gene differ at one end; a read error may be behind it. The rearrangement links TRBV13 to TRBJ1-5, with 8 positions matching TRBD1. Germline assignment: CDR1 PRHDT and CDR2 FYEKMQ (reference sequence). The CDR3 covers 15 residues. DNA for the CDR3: TGTGCCAGCAGCTTAGCAGGGGGCGGCAATCAGCCTCAGCATTTT. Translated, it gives CASSLAGGGNQPQHF.

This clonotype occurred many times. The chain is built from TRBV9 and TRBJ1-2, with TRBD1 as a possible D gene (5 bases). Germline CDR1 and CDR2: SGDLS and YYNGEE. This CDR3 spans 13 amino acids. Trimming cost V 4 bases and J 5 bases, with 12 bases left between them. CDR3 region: CASSTGTEYGYTF. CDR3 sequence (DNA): TGTGCCAGCAGCACCGGGACGGAATATGGCTACACCTTC.

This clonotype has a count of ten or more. CDR3 nucleotide sequence: TGTGCCAGCAGCCCTACGGACAGGGGATATGGCTACACCTTC. Translation gives CASSPTDRGYGYTF. V usage is TRBV9 and J usage is TRBJ1-2; TRBD1 matches at 9 bases. The trim removed 4 bases at V and 5 bases at J, leaving 6 bases unmatched. The CDR3 totals 14 residues. From germline, CDR1 is SGDLS and CDR2 YYNGEE. The full variable domain, in which reference TRBV9 and TRBJ1-2 provide the parts outside the CDR3, is DSGVTQTPKHLITATGQRVTLRCSPRSGDLSVYWYQQSLDQGLQFLIQYYNGEERAKGNILERFSAQQFPDLHSELNLSSLELGDSALYFCASSPTDRGYGYTFGSGTRLTVV.

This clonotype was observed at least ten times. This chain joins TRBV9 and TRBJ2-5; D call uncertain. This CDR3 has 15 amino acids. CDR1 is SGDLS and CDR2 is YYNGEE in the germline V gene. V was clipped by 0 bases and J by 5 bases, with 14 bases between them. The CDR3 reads CASSVESRVGETQYF. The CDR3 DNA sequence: TGTGCCAGCAGCGTAGAATCAAGGGTAGGGGAGACCCAGTACTTC.

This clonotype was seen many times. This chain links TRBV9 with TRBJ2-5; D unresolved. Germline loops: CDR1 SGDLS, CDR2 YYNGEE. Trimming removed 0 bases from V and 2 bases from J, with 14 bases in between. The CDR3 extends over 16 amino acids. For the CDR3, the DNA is TGTGCCAGCAGCGTAGGTGGTGGTCGCCCACAAGAGACCCAGTACTTC. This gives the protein CASSVGGGRPQETQYF.

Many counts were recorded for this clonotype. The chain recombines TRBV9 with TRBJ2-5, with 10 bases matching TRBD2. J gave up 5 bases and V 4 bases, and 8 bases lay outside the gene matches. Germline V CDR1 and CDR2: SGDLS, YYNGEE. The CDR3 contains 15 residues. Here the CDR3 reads CASSPSGGDLETQYF. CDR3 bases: TGTGCCAGCAGCCCCAGCGGGGGGGACCTTGAGACCCAGTACTTC.

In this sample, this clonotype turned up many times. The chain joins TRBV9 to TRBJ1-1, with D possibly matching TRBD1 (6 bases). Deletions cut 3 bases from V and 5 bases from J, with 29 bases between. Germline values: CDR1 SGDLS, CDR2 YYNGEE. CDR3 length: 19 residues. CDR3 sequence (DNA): TGTGCCAGCAGCGATTCCACCCCTCAACAGGGTGGGACTACTACTGAAGCTTTCTTT. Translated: CASSDSTPQQGGTTTEAFF.

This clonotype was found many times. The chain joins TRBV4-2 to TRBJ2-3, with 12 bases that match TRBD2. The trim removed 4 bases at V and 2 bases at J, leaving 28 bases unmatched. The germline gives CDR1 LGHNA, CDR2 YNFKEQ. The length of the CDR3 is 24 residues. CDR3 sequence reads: CASSPPSPPPLAGGPGVVTDTQYF. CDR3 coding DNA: TGTGCCAGCAGCCCCCCATCCCCCCCTCCCCTAGCGGGAGGGCCTGGGGTAGTCACAGATACGCAGTATTTT.

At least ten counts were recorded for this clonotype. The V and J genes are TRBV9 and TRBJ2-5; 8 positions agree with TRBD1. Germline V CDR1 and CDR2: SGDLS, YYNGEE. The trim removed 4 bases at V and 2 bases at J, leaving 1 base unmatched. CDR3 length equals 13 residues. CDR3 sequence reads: CASSWTGQETQYF. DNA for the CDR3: TGTGCCAGCAGCTGGACAGGGCAAGAGACCCAGTACTTC.

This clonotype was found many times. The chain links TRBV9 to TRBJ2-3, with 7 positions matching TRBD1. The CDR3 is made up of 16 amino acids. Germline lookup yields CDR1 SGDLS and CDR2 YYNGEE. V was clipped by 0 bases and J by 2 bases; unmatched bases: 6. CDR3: CASSVVGQPLTDTQYF. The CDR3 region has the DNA TGTGCCAGCAGCGTAGTGGGACAGCCTCTCACAGATACGCAGTATTTT.

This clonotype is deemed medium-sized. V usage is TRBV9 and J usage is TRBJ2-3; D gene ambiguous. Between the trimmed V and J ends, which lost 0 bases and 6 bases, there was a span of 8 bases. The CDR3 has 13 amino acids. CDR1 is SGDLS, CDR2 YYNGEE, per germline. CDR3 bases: TGTGCCAGCAGCGTAGGGATTCTGGATACGCAGTATTTT. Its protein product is CASSVGILDTQYF.

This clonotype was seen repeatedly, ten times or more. The CDR3 DNA is TGTGCCAGCAGCGTAGAAAGGGGGGTCGGTGAGACCCAGTACTTC. It is translated as CASSVERGVGETQYF. The V gene is TRBV9, the J gene TRBJ2-5; the D call may be TRBD1 or TRBD2 (6 bases each). The CDR3 is 15 residues long. Trimming cost V 0 bases and J 5 bases, with 14 bases left between them. Germline loops: CDR1 SGDLS, CDR2 YYNGEE. Filled out from reference TRBV9 and TRBJ2-5, the complete variable domain reads DSGVTQTPKHLITATGQRVTLRCSPRSGDLSVYWYQQSLDQGLQFLIQYYNGEERAKGNILERFSAQQFPDLHSELNLSSLELGDSALYFCASSVERGVGETQYFGPGTRLLVL.

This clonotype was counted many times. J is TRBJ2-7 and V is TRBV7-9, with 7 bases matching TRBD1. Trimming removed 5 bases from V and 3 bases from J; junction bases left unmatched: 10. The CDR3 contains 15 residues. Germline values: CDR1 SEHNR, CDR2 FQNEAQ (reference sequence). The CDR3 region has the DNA TGTGCCAGCAGCCGCCACAGGGGTGGAATCTACGAGCAGTACGTC. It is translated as CASSRHRGGIYEQYV.

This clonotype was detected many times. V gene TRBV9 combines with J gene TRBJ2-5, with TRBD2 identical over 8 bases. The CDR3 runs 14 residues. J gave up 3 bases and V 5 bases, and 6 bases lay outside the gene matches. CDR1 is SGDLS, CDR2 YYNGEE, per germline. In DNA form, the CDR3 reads TGTGCCAGCAGTGCCGGGACTAGGGAAGAGACCCAGTACTTC. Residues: CASSAGTREETQYF. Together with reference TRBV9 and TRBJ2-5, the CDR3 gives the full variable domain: DSGVTQTPKHLITATGQRVTLRCSPRSGDLSVYWYQQSLDQGLQFLIQYYNGEERAKGNILERFSAQQFPDLHSELNLSSLELGDSALYFCASSAGTREETQYFGPGTRLLVL.

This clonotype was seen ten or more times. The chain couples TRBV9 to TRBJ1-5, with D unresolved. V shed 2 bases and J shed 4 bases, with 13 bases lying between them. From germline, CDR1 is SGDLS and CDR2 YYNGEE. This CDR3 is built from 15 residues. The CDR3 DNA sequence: TGTGCCAGCAGCGTGGAGGGCTTAGCAAATCAGCCCCAGCATTTT. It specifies CASSVEGLANQPQHF. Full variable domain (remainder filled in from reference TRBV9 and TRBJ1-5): DSGVTQTPKHLITATGQRVTLRCSPRSGDLSVYWYQQSLDQGLQFLIQYYNGEERAKGNILERFSAQQFPDLHSELNLSSLELGDSALYFCASSVEGLANQPQHFGDGTRLSIL.

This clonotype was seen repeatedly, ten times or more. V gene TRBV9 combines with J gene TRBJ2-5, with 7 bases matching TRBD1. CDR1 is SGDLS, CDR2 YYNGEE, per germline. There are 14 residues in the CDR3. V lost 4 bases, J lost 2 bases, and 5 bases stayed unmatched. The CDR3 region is CASSLTQGQETQYF. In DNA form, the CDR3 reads TGTGCCAGCAGCTTAACACAGGGGCAAGAGACCCAGTACTTC.

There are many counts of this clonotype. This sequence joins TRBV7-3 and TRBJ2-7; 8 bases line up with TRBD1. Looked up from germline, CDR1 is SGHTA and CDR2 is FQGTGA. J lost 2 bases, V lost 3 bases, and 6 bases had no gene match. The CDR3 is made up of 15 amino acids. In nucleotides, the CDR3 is TGTGCCAGCAGCTTCGACAGGGGTGGGGCCTACGAGCAGTACGTC. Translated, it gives CASSFDRGGAYEQYV.

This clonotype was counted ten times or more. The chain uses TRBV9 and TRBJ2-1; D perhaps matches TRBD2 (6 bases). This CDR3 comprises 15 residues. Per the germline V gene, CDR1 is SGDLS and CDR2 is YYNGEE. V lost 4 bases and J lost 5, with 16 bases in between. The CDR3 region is CASSPRRGSDNEQFF. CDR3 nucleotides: TGTGCCAGCAGCCCCCGCCGGGGGAGCGACAATGAGCAGTTCTTC.

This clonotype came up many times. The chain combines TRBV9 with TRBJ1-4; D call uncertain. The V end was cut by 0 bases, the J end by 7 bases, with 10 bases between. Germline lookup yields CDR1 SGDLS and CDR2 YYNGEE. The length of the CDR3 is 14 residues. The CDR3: CASSVGLLGEKLFF. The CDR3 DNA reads TGTGCCAGCAGCGTAGGGCTTCTCGGTGAAAAACTGTTTTTT.

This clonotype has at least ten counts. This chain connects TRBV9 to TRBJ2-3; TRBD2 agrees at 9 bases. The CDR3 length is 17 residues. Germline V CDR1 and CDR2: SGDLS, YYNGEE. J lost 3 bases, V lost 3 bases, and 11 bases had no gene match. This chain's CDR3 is CASSASQLAGPTDTQYF. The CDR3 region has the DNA TGTGCCAGCAGCGCCTCCCAACTAGCGGGCCCAACAGATACGCAGTATTTT.

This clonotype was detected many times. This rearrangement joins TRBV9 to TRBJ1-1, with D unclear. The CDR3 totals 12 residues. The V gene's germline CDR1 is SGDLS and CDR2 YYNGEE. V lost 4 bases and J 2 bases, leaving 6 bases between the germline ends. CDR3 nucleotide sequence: TGTGCCAGCAGCTCTCATAACACTGAAGCTTTCTTT. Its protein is CASSSHNTEAFF.

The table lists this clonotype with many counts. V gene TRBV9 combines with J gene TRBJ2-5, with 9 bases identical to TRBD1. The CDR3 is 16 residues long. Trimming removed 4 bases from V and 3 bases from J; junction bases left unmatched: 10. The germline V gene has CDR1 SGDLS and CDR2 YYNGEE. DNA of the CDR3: TGTGCCAGCAGCACCCGTCCCGGGACAGGGAAAGAGACCCAGTACTTC. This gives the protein CASSTRPGTGKETQYF.